This T cell receptor (beta chain) comes out of a study of cytomegalovirus exposure and HLA in healthy donors. For the study at large: An early release of data contained 80 million to 85 million unique TCRs, which came from HLA-typed donors. Findings of the study overall: According to an earlier analysis, most TCR beta V segments yielded productive rearrangements about 87% or about 30% of the time. An Asian-associated ancestry cluster reportedly showed fewer N-insertions than the approximately 700-donor mean in a later analysis. A later look showed TCR association rates differing by HLA locus, highest for DRB1 and lowest for HLA-C.

Note on this clone: Its target is unknown.

The CDR3 is made up of 18 amino acids. Germline lookup yields CDR1 SGHVS and CDR2 FQNEAQ. Trimming at V came to 4 bases and at J to 4 bases, leaving 7 bases not matched to a gene. The study ran its PCR with 60 Vbeta and 13 Jbeta primers. TCRdb keeps only in-frame clones here, not all; method: immunoSEQ multiplex PCR. Counted here are about 150,000 clones, roughly 66% occurring once; the ten biggest clones make up around 6%. This clonotype was obtained from a woman aged 55-75 years in good health and CMV-seronegative. Sequenced: PBMCs. V usage is TRBV7-8 and J usage is TRBJ2-2; 15 bases align to TRBD2. This chain's CDR3 is CASSSRTSGGARTGELFF. CDR3 in DNA: TGTGCCAGCAGCTCCCGGACTAGCGGGGGGGCTCGCACCGGGGAGCTGTTTTTT.